The 27 T cell receptor beta chains given below trace back to one sample, sequenced in a study of graft-versus-host responses after intestinal transplantation. These receptors' targets are unknown. Produced via immunoSEQ multiplex PCR; TCRdb's table is partial and in-frame only. The table includes approximately 80,000 clones, approximately 88% detected once. This specimen consisted of unstimulated CD4+ T cells sorted from spleen or lymph node cells, obtained before intestinal transplant. These receptors all stem from a human donor who received an intestinal transplant.

The chain links TRBV9 to TRBJ2-7; no definite D call. The CDR3 spans 16 residues. The germline V gene has CDR1 SGDLS and CDR2 YYNGEE. V lost 0 bases to trimming and J lost 4 bases, with 17 bases between them. The CDR3 protein is CASSVGRGKDRYEQYF. The CDR3 DNA reads as TGTGCCAGCAGCGTAGGCCGAGGAAAGGATAGGTACGAGCAGTACTTC.

This chain uses TRBV7-9 with TRBJ2-3; a possible D gene is TRBD2 (6 bases). Trimming took 5 bases from V and 4 from J, leaving 13 bases between them. The CDR3 length is 14 residues. CDR1 SEHNR and CDR2 FQNEAQ come from the germline V gene (reference sequence). The CDR3 sequence is CASSPVLASDTQYF. The CDR3 DNA is TGTGCCAGCAGCCCGGTACTAGCTTCAGATACGCAGTATTTT. Full variable domain (missing parts from reference TRBV7-9 and TRBJ2-3): DTGVSQNPRHKITKRGQNVTFRCDPISEHNRLYWYRQTLGQGPEFLTYFQNEAQLEKSRLLSDRFSAERPKGSFSTLEIQRTEQGDSAMYLCASSPVLASDTQYFGPGTRLTVL.

The V and J genes are TRBV2 and TRBJ1-1, with D possibly matching TRBD1 (6 bases). Per germline, CDR1 SNHLY and CDR2 FYNNEI. V was trimmed by 6 bases and J by 2 bases, leaving 13 bases between them. The CDR3 loop spans 14 amino acids. CDR3 residues: CASRNRVINTEAFF. The DNA of the CDR3 is TGTGCCAGCAGGAACAGGGTAATAAACACTGAAGCTTTCTTT.

This clone was counted a few times. The V gene is TRBV5-4, the J gene TRBJ2-1; 10 positions agree with TRBD1. The CDR3 runs 15 residues. Germline V gene data show CDR1 as SGHNT and CDR2 as YYREEE (reference sequence). J lost 1 base, V lost 3 bases, and 1 base had no gene match. CDR3 sequence: CASSWDRGSYNEQFF. The CDR3 DNA reads TGTGCCAGCAGCTGGGACAGGGGTTCCTACAATGAGCAGTTCTTC.

The chain uses TRBV11-2 and TRBJ2-7, with TRBD2 matching 7 bases. The V segment lost 1 base and the J segment 3 bases; nucleotides outside the gene matches: 18. Germline V lookup: CDR1 SGHAT, CDR2 FQNNGV. The CDR3 runs to 19 residues. DNA of the CDR3: TGTGCCAGCAGCTTAGCCGGGTTCGGGAGGAACGGCCCTCACTACGAGCAGTACTTC. Translation: CASSLAGFGRNGPHYEQYF.

V and J are TRBV25-1 and TRBJ2-5, with 8 bases lining up with TRBD1. The V segment lost 5 bases and the J segment 1 base; nucleotides outside the gene matches: 6. Germline loops: CDR1 MGHDK, CDR2 SYGVNS. This CDR3 has 15 residues. CDR3 residues: CASSNPGQAQETQYF. The CDR3 DNA reads TGTGCCAGCAGTAACCCGGGACAGGCCCAAGAGACCCAGTACTTC.

This chain uses TRBV6-1 with TRBJ1-5, with D uncertain. V was clipped by 10 bases and J by 0 bases, with 13 bases between them. The germline V gene encodes CDR1 MNHNS and CDR2 SASEGT. This CDR3 is built from 14 residues. This chain's CDR3 is CAISILYSNQPQHF. CDR3 bases: TGTGCCATCTCTATTCTGTATAGCAATCAGCCCCAGCATTTT.

This chain joins TRBV5-1 and TRBJ2-7, with 7 bases matching TRBD1. CDR1 SGHRS and CDR2 YFSETQ come from the germline V gene. J lost 4 bases, V lost 4 bases, and 8 bases had no gene match. CDR3 length: 14 amino acids. The CDR3 DNA reads TGCGCCAGCAGCCTAGGACAGGCAACTTACGAGCAGTACTTC. Protein sequence: CASSLGQATYEQYF.

The J gene is TRBJ2-5, the V gene TRBV9; 9 bases are a match to TRBD2. The length of the CDR3 is 15 residues. Unmatched junction bases numbered 4, after V lost 1 base and J lost 3 bases. Germline CDR1 and CDR2: SGDLS and YYNGEE. The CDR3 loop is CASSVSGGWEETQYF. In DNA, the CDR3 is TGTGCCAGCAGCGTAAGCGGGGGGTGGGAAGAGACCCAGTACTTC.

The chain employs TRBV28 and TRBJ1-3; 8 bases line up with TRBD1. CDR3 length: 15 amino acids. In germline, CDR1 is MDHEN, CDR2 SYDVKM. The V gene end was trimmed by 5 bases and the J gene end by 0 bases; junction bases not matched to a gene: 3. CDR3 loop: CASSTTGGSGNTIYF. CDR3 DNA sequence: TGTGCCAGCAGTACCACAGGGGGCTCTGGAAACACCATATATTTT.

The V and J genes are TRBV6-1 and TRBJ1-2, with D maybe TRBD1 (6 bases). V was trimmed by 6 bases and J by 2 bases, leaving 13 bases between them. This CDR3 is built from 14 residues. Germline CDR1 and CDR2: MNHNS and SASEGT. The CDR3 reads CASRPTTGNYGYTF. The CDR3 bases are TGTGCCAGCAGACCCACGACAGGAAACTATGGCTACACCTTC.

This sequence joins TRBV6-5 and TRBJ2-7, with TRBD1 matching 7 bases. J lost 6 bases, V lost 6 bases, and 11 bases had no gene match. This CDR3 region has 14 residues. From germline, CDR1 is MNHEY and CDR2 SVGAGI. The CDR3 sequence: CASRTGPGRAEQYF. The CDR3 DNA sequence: TGTGCCAGCAGGACAGGGCCGGGGCGAGCCGAGCAGTACTTC.

CDR3 DNA: TGTGCCAGCCGGAAGGGGTTCGAGCAGTACTTC. This translates into CASRKGFEQYF. The rearrangement links TRBV27 to TRBJ2-7; tentative D call: TRBD1 (5 bases). The CDR3 has 11 amino acids. The V gene's germline CDR1 is MNHEY and CDR2 SMNVEV (reference sequence). Trimming pared 8 bases from V and 6 bases from J, leaving 11 bases between.

This clone came up once. CDR3 residues: CSVEETDRGRTDTQYF. As DNA, the CDR3 is TGCAGCGTTGAAGAAACCGACAGGGGGCGCACAGATACGCAGTATTTT. The V gene is TRBV29-1, the J gene TRBJ2-3; 10 bases match TRBD1. This CDR3 spans 16 amino acids. The ends lost 0 bases at V and 1 base at J; junction bases unmatched: 4. Germline CDR1 and CDR2: SQVTM and ANQGSEA.

The chain has TRBV9 and TRBJ2-1; D call uncertain. The V gene's germline CDR1 is SGDLS and CDR2 YYNGEE. Trimming removed 1 base at V and 6 bases at J, with 23 bases between. The CDR3 consists of 18 residues. CDR3 residues: CASSVSAVETSFINEQFF. The CDR3 DNA sequence: TGTGCCAGCAGCGTATCGGCCGTTGAGACAAGTTTTATCAATGAGCAGTTCTTC.

In this sample, this clone turned up a few times. The V and J genes are TRBV19 and TRBJ1-5; tentative D call: TRBD1 (5 bases). The CDR3 sequence is 15 residues long. V shed 5 bases and J shed 0 bases, with 11 bases lying between them. Germline V gene sequence: CDR1 LNHDA, CDR2 SQIVND (reference sequence). This chain's CDR3 is CASSLTGGSNQPQHF. The CDR3 nucleotides are TGTGCCAGTAGTCTCACAGGTGGTAGCAATCAGCCCCAGCATTTT.

The chain uses TRBV7-9 and TRBJ2-5, with TRBD1 matching 9 bases. Trimming took 5 bases from V and 5 from J; bases not matched to a gene: 6. CDR1 SEHNR and CDR2 FQNEAQ come from the germline V gene (reference sequence). The CDR3 is 14 residues long. CDR3 sequence reads: CASSPNGQGETQYF. The DNA for the CDR3 is TGTGCCAGCAGCCCGAATGGACAGGGGGAGACCCAGTACTTC.

The chain combines TRBV28 with TRBJ2-7; D gene unclear. V was cut by 4 bases and J by 2 bases, with 9 bases left in between. The germline V gene has CDR1 MDHEN and CDR2 SYDVKM. The CDR3 is 13 amino acids. The DNA of the CDR3 is TGTGCCAGCAGTTCACAGTCCCCCTACGAGCAGTACTTC. Protein product: CASSSQSPYEQYF.

This sequence joins TRBV27 and TRBJ2-1; 12 bases line up with TRBD2. This CDR3 has 16 amino acids. Germline V gene data show CDR1 as MNHEY and CDR2 as SMNVEV (reference sequence). With V trimmed by 2 bases and J by 5 bases, 4 bases remained unmatched. Here the CDR3 DNA reads TGTGCCAGCAGTTTAAGACTAGCGGGAGCTAACAATGAGCAGTTCTTC. Protein sequence: CASSLRLAGANNEQFF.

V gene TRBV10-3 combines with J gene TRBJ2-3; 7 nucleotides match TRBD2. Germline V lookup: CDR1 ENHRY, CDR2 SYGVKD. CDR3 length: 17 residues. V lost 0 bases to trimming and J lost 0 bases; unmatched junction nucleotides: 6. CDR3 region: CAISESGGTASTDTQYF. The CDR3 bases are TGTGCCATCAGTGAGTCCGGGGGGACTGCTAGCACAGATACGCAGTATTTT.

This clone appeared a single time. The V gene is TRBV28, the J gene TRBJ1-5, with D unclear. CDR3 length equals 14 residues. V shed 5 bases and J shed 7 bases, with 15 bases lying between them. Germline CDR1 and CDR2: MDHEN and SYDVKM. This chain's CDR3 is CASSPPRDRQPQHF. DNA for the CDR3: TGTGCCAGCAGTCCCCCTCGGGATCGCCAGCCCCAGCATTTT.

The J gene is TRBJ2-1, the V gene TRBV7-9, with 8 bases fitting TRBD2. This CDR3 is built from 15 residues. Unmatched junction bases numbered 9, after V lost 4 bases and J lost 7 bases. Germline lookup yields CDR1 SEHNR and CDR2 FQNEAQ (reference sequence). The CDR3 DNA reads as TGTGCCAGCAGCTCCAGCGGGGGACTTCGGAATGAGCAGTTCTTC. It yields the protein CASSSSGGLRNEQFF.

The chain has TRBV11-2 and TRBJ2-3; D might be TRBD1 (5 bases). V lost 7 bases, J lost 2 bases, and 10 bases lay in between. Germline V gene data show CDR1 as SGHAT and CDR2 as FQNNGV. This CDR3 has 13 amino acids. The CDR3 loop is CASTLDNTDTQYF. The CDR3 DNA follows: TGTGCCAGCACCTTGGACAACACAGATACGCAGTATTTT.

This chain connects TRBV6-1 to TRBJ2-7, with D tentatively TRBD1 (5 bases). CDR3 length: 13 residues. Germline-derived CDR1 and CDR2 are MNHNS and SASEGT. V was shortened by 4 bases and J by 1 base, with 8 bases between the two germline ends. The CDR3 sequence is CASSAQESYEQYF. CDR3 DNA: TGTGCCAGCAGTGCACAGGAGTCCTACGAGCAGTACTTC.

J is TRBJ2-2 and V is TRBV19; no definite D call. V lost 1 base, J lost 6 bases, and 15 bases lay in between. CDR1 is LNHDA, CDR2 SQIVND, per germline (reference sequence). This CDR3 contains 16 residues. This CDR3 is CASSIGNAPYPGELFF. For the CDR3, the DNA is TGTGCCAGTAGTATAGGAAATGCTCCCTACCCCGGGGAGCTGTTTTTT.

The gene calls are TRBV28 and TRBJ1-3; the match to TRBD1 covers 7 bases. J was trimmed by 6 bases and V by 2 bases; bases with no gene match: 4. Germline-derived CDR1 and CDR2 are MDHEN and SYDVKM. This CDR3 spans 14 amino acids. The CDR3 region has the DNA TGTGCCAGCAGTTTAAGGGACAGCTTAAACACCATATATTTT. This encodes CASSLRDSLNTIYF. The whole variable domain, filled in from reference TRBV28 and TRBJ1-3, reads DVKVTQSSRYLVKRTGEKVFLECVQDMDHENMFWYRQDPGLGLRLIYFSYDVKMKEKGDIPEGYSVSREKKERFSLILESASTNQTSMYLCASSLRDSLNTIYFGEGSWLTVV.

The chain has TRBV27 and TRBJ2-2, with 11 bases fitting TRBD1. Germline V gives CDR1 MNHEY, CDR2 SMNVEV (reference sequence). The CDR3 contains 18 residues. J gave up 1 base and V 6 bases, and 10 bases lay outside the gene matches. The CDR3 DNA reads TGTGCCAGCAGGCGGGACAGGGGGTCCCAGGGGAACACCGGGGAGCTGTTTTTT. This sequence encodes CASRRDRGSQGNTGELFF.